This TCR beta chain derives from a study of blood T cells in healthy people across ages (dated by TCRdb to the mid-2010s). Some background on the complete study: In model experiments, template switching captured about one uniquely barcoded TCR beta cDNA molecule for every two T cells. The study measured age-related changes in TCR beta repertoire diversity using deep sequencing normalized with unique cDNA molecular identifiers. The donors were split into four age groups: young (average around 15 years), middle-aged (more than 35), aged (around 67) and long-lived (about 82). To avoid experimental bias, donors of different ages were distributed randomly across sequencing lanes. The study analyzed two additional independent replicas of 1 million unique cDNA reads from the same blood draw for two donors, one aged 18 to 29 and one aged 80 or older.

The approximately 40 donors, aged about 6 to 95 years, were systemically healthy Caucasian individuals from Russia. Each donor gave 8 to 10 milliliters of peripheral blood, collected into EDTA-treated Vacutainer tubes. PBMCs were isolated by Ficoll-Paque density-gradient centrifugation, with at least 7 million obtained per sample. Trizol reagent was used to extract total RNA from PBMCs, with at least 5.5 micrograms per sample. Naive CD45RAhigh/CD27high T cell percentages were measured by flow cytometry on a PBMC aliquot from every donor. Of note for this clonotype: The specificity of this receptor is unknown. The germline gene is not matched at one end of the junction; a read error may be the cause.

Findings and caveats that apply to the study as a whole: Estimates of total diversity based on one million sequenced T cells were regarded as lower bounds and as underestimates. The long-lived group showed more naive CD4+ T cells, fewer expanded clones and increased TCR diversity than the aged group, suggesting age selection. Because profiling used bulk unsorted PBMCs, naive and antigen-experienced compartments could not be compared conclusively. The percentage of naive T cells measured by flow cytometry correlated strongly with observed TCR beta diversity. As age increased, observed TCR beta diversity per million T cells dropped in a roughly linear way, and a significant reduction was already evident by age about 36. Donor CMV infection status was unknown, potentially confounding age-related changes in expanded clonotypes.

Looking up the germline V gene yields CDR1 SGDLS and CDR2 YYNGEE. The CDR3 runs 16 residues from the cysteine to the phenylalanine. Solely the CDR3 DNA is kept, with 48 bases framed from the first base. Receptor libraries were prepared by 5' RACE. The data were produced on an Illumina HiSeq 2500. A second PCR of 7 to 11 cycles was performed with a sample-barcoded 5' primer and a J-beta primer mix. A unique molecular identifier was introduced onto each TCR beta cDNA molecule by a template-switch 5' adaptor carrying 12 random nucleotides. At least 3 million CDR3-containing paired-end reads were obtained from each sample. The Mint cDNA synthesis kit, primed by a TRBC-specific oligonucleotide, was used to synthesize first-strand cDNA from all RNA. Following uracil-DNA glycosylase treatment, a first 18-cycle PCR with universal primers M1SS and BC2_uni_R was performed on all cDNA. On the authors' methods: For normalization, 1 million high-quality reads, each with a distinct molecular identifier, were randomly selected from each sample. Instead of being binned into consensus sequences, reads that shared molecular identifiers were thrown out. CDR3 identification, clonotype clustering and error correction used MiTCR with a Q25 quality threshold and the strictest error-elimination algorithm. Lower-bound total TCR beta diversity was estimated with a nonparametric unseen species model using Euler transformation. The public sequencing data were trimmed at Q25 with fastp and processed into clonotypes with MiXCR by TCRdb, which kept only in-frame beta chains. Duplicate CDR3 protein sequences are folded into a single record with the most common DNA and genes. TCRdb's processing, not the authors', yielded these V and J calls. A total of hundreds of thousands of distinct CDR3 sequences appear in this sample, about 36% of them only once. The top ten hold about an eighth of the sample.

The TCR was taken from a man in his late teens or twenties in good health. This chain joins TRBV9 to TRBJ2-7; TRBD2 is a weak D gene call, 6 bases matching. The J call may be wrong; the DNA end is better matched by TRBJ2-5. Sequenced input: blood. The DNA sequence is TGTACCAGCAGCGGACTGAAATCGGGGGTGGGAGAGACCCAGTACTTC. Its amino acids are CTSSGLKSGVGETQYF.